These 21 T cell receptor beta chains share one sample of origin, sequenced in a study of shared clonotypes between healthy human individuals. Cells designated naive CD8 were CD45RO-negative and were positively selected for CCR7, with terminally differentiated effector memory CD45RA+ cells excluded. Assay: immunoSEQ multiplex PCR; the TCRdb copy retains only in-frame clones and omits some. The sample includes hundreds of thousands of clones, 80% to 95% seen only once; the top ten take approximately 25%. Sequenced material: naive CD8+ T cells sorted from blood. The receptors stem from a man aged 25-45 years in good health.

This chain links TRBV19 with TRBJ2-1; 8 nucleotides match TRBD2. The CDR3 is 13 residues long. CDR1 is LNHDA, CDR2 SQIVND, per germline (reference sequence). The J segment lost 7 bases and the V segment lost 6 bases, leaving 5 bases of the junction unmatched. The CDR3 is CASSWTSYNEQFF. The CDR3 DNA is TGTGCCAGTAGCTGGACTAGCTATAATGAGCAGTTCTTC. Full variable domain (outside the CDR3, taken from reference TRBV19 and TRBJ2-1): DGGITQSPKYLFRKEGQNVTLSCEQNLNHDAMYWYRQDPGQGLRLIYYSQIVNDFQKGDIAEGYSVSREKKESFPLTVTSAQKNPTAFYLCASSWTSYNEQFFGPGTRLTVL.

In the case of this clone: Additional DNA sequences in this sample encode the identical CDR3. The chain employs TRBV4-1 and TRBJ2-7; D remains unclear. CDR3 length: 15 residues. Trimming left V 1 base short and J 1 base short, with 11 bases between. From germline, CDR1 is MGHRA and CDR2 YSYEKL. CDR3 region: CASSQGGTSSYEQYF. The CDR3 nucleotides read TGCGCCAGCAGCCAAGGTGGCACGTCGTCCTACGAGCAGTACTTC.

For the CDR3, the DNA is TGTGCCAGCAGCGGATGGAAGAGCTCCTACAATGAGCAGTTCTTC. Its protein product is CASSGWKSSYNEQFF. The rearrangement uses TRBV9 and TRBJ2-1; D call uncertain. This CDR3 spans 15 amino acids. Germline V gives CDR1 SGDLS, CDR2 YYNGEE. V lost 3 bases and J 0 bases, leaving 10 bases between the germline ends.

J is TRBJ2-7 and V is TRBV11-2, with 7 bases fitting TRBD1. Germline trimming cut 2 bases from V and 0 bases from J; bases unmatched to any gene: 4. Germline V lookup: CDR1 SGHAT, CDR2 FQNNGV. This CDR3 comprises 15 residues. The CDR3 nucleotides are TGTGCCAGCAGCTTAATTGGACAGGCCTCCTACGAGCAGTACTTC. It encodes CASSLIGQASYEQYF. The full variable domain, completed using reference TRBV11-2 and TRBJ2-7, is EAGVAQSPRYKIIEKRQSVAFWCNPISGHATLYWYQQILGQGPKLLIQFQNNGVVDDSQLPKDRFSAERLKGVDSTLKIQPAKLEDSAVYLCASSLIGQASYEQYFGPGTRLTVT.

The chain has TRBV7-9 and TRBJ2-1, with 9 bases matching TRBD1. Germline V gives CDR1 SEHNR, CDR2 FQNEAQ (reference sequence). Losses at the gene ends were 5 bases for V and 6 bases for J; bases not matched to a gene: 14. The CDR3 length is 17 residues. The CDR3 DNA reads TGTGCCAGCAGCCCAATCTACAGGGGGCTGTCGGGCAATGAGCAGTTCTTC. Encoded protein: CASSPIYRGLSGNEQFF. The full variable domain, its missing parts supplied by reference TRBV7-9 and TRBJ2-1, is DTGVSQNPRHKITKRGQNVTFRCDPISEHNRLYWYRQTLGQGPEFLTYFQNEAQLEKSRLLSDRFSAERPKGSFSTLEIQRTEQGDSAMYLCASSPIYRGLSGNEQFFGPGTRLTVL.

The V call is TRBV10-2, the J call TRBJ1-1; TRBD1 matches at 7 bases. J gave up 10 bases and V 2 bases, and 16 bases lay outside the gene matches. Germline CDR1 is WSHSY and CDR2 is SAAADI. CDR3 length equals 16 residues. The CDR3 bases are TGCGCCAGCAGTGAGATAACTACCGGCAGGGGGAGTCGAGCTTTCTTT. Residues: CASSEITTGRGSRAFF.

The gene calls are TRBV9 and TRBJ2-1; unclear D gene. V shed 4 bases and J shed 4 bases, with 18 bases lying between them. Germline values: CDR1 SGDLS, CDR2 YYNGEE. The CDR3 sequence is 16 residues long. CDR3 nucleotides: TGTGCCAGCAGCCCCAATGGAGCCACCGGATACAATGAGCAGTTCTTC. As protein: CASSPNGATGYNEQFF.

CDR3 protein: CASSEAGQGNGYTF. The CDR3 nucleotides read TGTGCCAGCAGTGAAGCGGGACAGGGGAATGGCTACACCTTC. The chain couples TRBV6-1 to TRBJ1-2; 10 bases line up with TRBD1. The CDR3 extends over 14 amino acids. Unmatched junction bases numbered 1, after V lost 0 bases and J lost 6 bases. Germline V gene data show CDR1 as MNHNS and CDR2 as SASEGT.

The chain couples TRBV29-1 to TRBJ2-7; D perhaps matches TRBD1 (6 bases). Germline V gene sequence: CDR1 SQVTM, CDR2 ANQGSEA. Trimming pared 2 bases from V and 2 bases from J, leaving 13 bases between. The CDR3 sequence is 14 residues long. CDR3 in amino acids: CSVETGIETYEQYF. The CDR3 DNA sequence: TGCAGCGTTGAAACAGGGATAGAAACCTACGAGCAGTACTTC.

CDR3 sequence (DNA): TGTGCCAGCGAACTAGCGGGAGTATCGCGGACCGGGGAGCTGTTTTTT. It is translated as CASELAGVSRTGELFF. This sequence joins TRBV7-9 and TRBJ2-2, with 11 bases matching TRBD2. Germline CDR1 reads SEHNR; CDR2 reads FQNEAQ (reference sequence). V lost 8 bases, J lost 5 bases, and 10 bases stayed unmatched. This CDR3 spans 16 amino acids.

CDR3 bases: TGTGCCAGCAGGGGTTTGGGCGAGCAGTACTTC. This gives the protein CASRGLGEQYF. The chain couples TRBV2 to TRBJ2-7, with no clear D. Trimming removed 6 bases at V and 6 bases at J, with 9 bases between. Germline lookup yields CDR1 SNHLY and CDR2 FYNNEI. The CDR3 is 11 residues long.

J is TRBJ2-1 and V is TRBV7-9, with D perhaps TRBD2 (6 bases). CDR3 length equals 15 residues. CDR1 SEHNR and CDR2 FQNEAQ come from the germline V gene (reference sequence). V was cut by 5 bases and J by 0 bases, with 11 bases left in between. CDR3 coding DNA: TGTGCCAGCAGCCCTCTAGCGTTCTCCTACAATGAGCAGTTCTTC. It encodes CASSPLAFSYNEQFF.

This clone was picked up a small number of times. This sequence joins TRBV6-1 and TRBJ1-2; 10 bases map to TRBD1. Trimming took 4 bases from V and 5 from J; bases not matched to a gene: 10. The V gene's germline CDR1 is MNHNS and CDR2 SASEGT. This CDR3 has 16 residues. The CDR3 sequence: CASSGGTGEGWYGYTF. In DNA, the CDR3 is TGTGCCAGCAGTGGCGGGACAGGGGAAGGGTGGTATGGCTACACCTTC.

J is TRBJ2-2 and V is TRBV29-1, with 8 positions matching TRBD2. The germline gives CDR1 SQVTM, CDR2 ANQGSEA. The ends lost 2 bases at V and 1 base at J; junction bases unmatched: 15. The CDR3 covers 19 residues. In DNA, the CDR3 is TGCAGCGTTGAATGGGGGCAGCGGGAGAGGGGATGGAACACCGGGGAGCTGTTTTTT. This translates into CSVEWGQRERGWNTGELFF.

CDR3: CAWSPRTGGHYGYTF. As DNA, the CDR3 is TGTGCCTGGAGTCCTCGGACAGGGGGACACTATGGCTACACCTTC. The chain combines TRBV30 with TRBJ1-2, with 10 bases that match TRBD1. V shed 2 bases, J shed 3 bases, and the junction held 6 bases outside the gene matches. In germline, CDR1 is GTSNPN, CDR2 SVGIG (reference sequence). The CDR3 length is 15 residues.

This sequence joins TRBV6-5 and TRBJ2-1; 9 nucleotides agree with TRBD2. The germline V gene encodes CDR1 MNHEY and CDR2 SVGAGI. The V gene end was trimmed by 5 bases and the J gene end by 6 bases; junction bases not matched to a gene: 8. The length of the CDR3 is 15 residues. The CDR3 DNA sequence: TGTGCCAGCAGTCATAGCGGGAGAGGTCCCAATGAGCAGTTCTTC. Translated, it gives CASSHSGRGPNEQFF.

The V and J genes are TRBV28 and TRBJ2-7, with D tentatively TRBD1 or TRBD2 (5 bases each). Per germline, CDR1 MDHEN and CDR2 SYDVKM. Trimming stripped 3 bases from V and 5 bases from J, with 17 bases between. The CDR3 is 15 residues long. This CDR3 reads CASSFSIVLGDEQYF. The DNA of the CDR3 is TGTGCCAGCAGTTTTAGTATCGTGTTGGGGGACGAGCAGTACTTC.

V is TRBV7-3 and J is TRBJ2-1; 7 positions agree with TRBD2. J was trimmed by 7 bases and V by 5 bases; bases with no gene match: 20. Per germline, CDR1 SGHTA and CDR2 FQGTGA. The CDR3 totals 18 residues. CDR3 in amino acids: CASSPYPTSLNILNEQFF. CDR3 DNA sequence: TGTGCCAGCAGCCCCTACCCGACTAGCCTTAATATCTTGAATGAGCAGTTCTTC.

The chain recombines TRBV6-5 with TRBJ2-7; D call uncertain. V gave up 0 bases and J gave up 2 bases, with 11 bases separating them. In germline, CDR1 is MNHEY, CDR2 SVGAGI. The CDR3 is 15 amino acids. The DNA of the CDR3 is TGTGCCAGCAGTTACTCGTCGCCTCCAACCTACGAGCAGTACTTC. It specifies CASSYSSPPTYEQYF.

The chain recombines TRBV7-8 with TRBJ2-1; 8 positions match TRBD2. Trimming removed 1 base from V and 8 bases from J; junction bases left unmatched: 7. The germline CDR1 and CDR2 sequences are SGHVS and FQNEAQ. This CDR3 region has 15 residues. CDR3 sequence (DNA): TGTGCCAGCAGCTTAGGGGCGGGAGGAAGCTATGAGCAGTTCTTC. Translation: CASSLGAGGSYEQFF.

The V call is TRBV5-1, the J call TRBJ1-1, with D hard to call. The germline V gene has CDR1 SGHRS and CDR2 YFSETQ. V shed 3 bases and J shed 6 bases, with 21 bases lying between them. This CDR3 contains 16 residues. Here the CDR3 DNA reads TGCGCCAGCAGCTCGTCCTTGCCCAGGCCTCACTCTGAAGCTTTCTTT. This gives the protein CASSSSLPRPHSEAFF.